Below, 2 T cell receptor beta chains from the same sample are listed, as sequenced in a study of cytomegalovirus exposure and HLA in healthy donors. The PCR ran on 60 Vbeta and 13 Jbeta primers. The protocol was immunoSEQ multiplex PCR, while the TCRdb copy is restricted to in-frame clones and leaves out a portion. This listing includes 100,000 to 150,000 clones. Sample: PBMCs. All receptors derive from a man aged 35-49 years in good health and CMV-seronegative.

The chain joins TRBV5-4 to TRBJ2-1; TRBD2 matches at 8 bases. V shed 0 bases and J 6 bases; nucleotides not matched to a gene: 8. Germline CDR1 and CDR2: SGHNT and YYREEE (reference sequence). CDR3 length equals 16 residues. The chain's CDR3 is CASSLGGLAGSNEQFF. The CDR3 DNA reads TGTGCCAGCAGCTTGGGAGGGCTAGCGGGTAGCAATGAGCAGTTCTTC.

This chain joins TRBV6-4 and TRBJ2-7, with D possibly matching TRBD1 (5 bases). The CDR3 covers 13 residues. V gave up 5 bases and J gave up 0 bases, with 8 bases separating them. Per germline, CDR1 MRHNA and CDR2 SNTAGT. Here the CDR3 reads CASSIDSSYEQYF. As DNA, the CDR3 is TGTGCCAGCAGTATAGACAGCTCCTACGAGCAGTACTTC.